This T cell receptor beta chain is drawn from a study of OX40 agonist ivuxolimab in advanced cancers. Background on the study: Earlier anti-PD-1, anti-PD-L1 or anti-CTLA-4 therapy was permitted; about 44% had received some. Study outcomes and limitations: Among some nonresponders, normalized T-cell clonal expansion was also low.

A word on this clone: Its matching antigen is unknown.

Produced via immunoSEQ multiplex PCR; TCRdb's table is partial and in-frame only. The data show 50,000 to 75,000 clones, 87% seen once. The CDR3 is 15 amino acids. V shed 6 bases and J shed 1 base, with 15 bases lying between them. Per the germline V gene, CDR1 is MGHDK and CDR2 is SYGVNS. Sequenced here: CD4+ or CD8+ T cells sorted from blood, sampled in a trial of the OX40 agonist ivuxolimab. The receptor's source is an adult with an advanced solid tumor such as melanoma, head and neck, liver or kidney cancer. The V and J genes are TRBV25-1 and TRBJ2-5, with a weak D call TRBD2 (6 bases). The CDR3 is CASSAMRGIQETQYF. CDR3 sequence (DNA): TGTGCCAGCAGCGCTATGCGCGGGATCCAAGAGACCCAGTACTTC.